This entry lists 21 T cell receptor beta chains sequenced from one sample in a study of blood T cell repertoires in COVID-19. Only in-frame clones appear in the TCRdb table, and some are missing; sequencing was by immunoSEQ multiplex PCR. The repertoire holds roughly 50,000 clones, 80% to 90% seen once, with roughly 7.4% in the top ten. Sequenced material: peripheral blood. The receptor source for this set is a man aged 50 or older with acute or convalescent COVID-19.

This chain uses TRBV19 with TRBJ2-2; tentatively, D is TRBD1 (6 bases). CDR1 is LNHDA and CDR2 is SQIVND in the germline V gene (reference sequence). The CDR3 has 17 residues. V was clipped by 0 bases and J by 7 bases, with 18 bases between them. CDR3 sequence reads: CASSIDLGDTRNGELFF. CDR3 sequence (DNA): TGTGCCAGTAGTATAGATCTAGGGGACACCCGAAACGGGGAGCTGTTTTTT.

The J gene is TRBJ2-5, the V gene TRBV6-5; D not certain. V was trimmed by 0 bases and J by 3 bases, leaving 5 bases between them. This CDR3 spans 13 amino acids. Per the germline V gene, CDR1 is MNHEY and CDR2 is SVGAGI. DNA of the CDR3: TGTGCCAGCAGTTACTCGGCAGAAGAGACCCAGTACTTC. As protein: CASSYSAEETQYF.

CDR3 coding DNA: TGCGCCAGCAGCACATGGGACGGCGGGGGCGGGGAGCTGTTTTTT. Translating gives CASSTWDGGGGELFF. The gene calls are TRBV5-1 and TRBJ2-2; TRBD2 matches 7 bases. Germline loops: CDR1 SGHRS, CDR2 YFSETQ. With V trimmed by 4 bases and J by 7 bases, 10 bases remained unmatched. There are 15 residues in the CDR3.

This CDR3 reads CAWSGGGKTQYF. Here the CDR3 DNA reads TGTGCCTGGAGTGGGGGCGGGAAGACCCAGTACTTC. The V gene is TRBV30, the J gene TRBJ2-5; D is perhaps TRBD2 (6 bases). The V end was cut by 1 base, the J end by 6 bases, with 9 bases between. The CDR3 loop spans 12 amino acids. Germline V lookup: CDR1 GTSNPN, CDR2 SVGIG (reference sequence).

This chain joins TRBV6-1 and TRBJ2-2, with a possible D match to TRBD1 (5 bases). Trimming stripped 4 bases from V and 1 base from J, with 13 bases between. Germline V gives CDR1 MNHNS, CDR2 SASEGT. This CDR3 spans 16 amino acids. The CDR3 loop reads CASSVSRARNTGELFF. CDR3 in DNA: TGTGCCAGCAGTGTCAGCAGGGCTAGGAACACCGGGGAGCTGTTTTTT.

In its sample, this clone was seen once. This rearrangement joins TRBV28 to TRBJ2-1; 8 bases match TRBD1. Per germline, CDR1 MDHEN and CDR2 SYDVKM. Germline trimming cut 4 bases from V and 4 bases from J; bases unmatched to any gene: 6. The CDR3 length is 15 residues. CDR3 loop: CASSWTGTQYNEQFF. The CDR3 DNA is TGTGCCAGCAGTTGGACAGGGACCCAATACAATGAGCAGTTCTTC.

This chain joins TRBV20-1 and TRBJ2-7; unclear D gene. From germline, CDR1 is DFQATT and CDR2 SNEGSKA (reference sequence). The CDR3 is 10 amino acids. V was trimmed by 5 bases and J by 4 bases, leaving 6 bases between them. The CDR3: CSAPLYEQYF. DNA of the CDR3: TGCAGTGCTCCCTTGTACGAGCAGTACTTC.

The J gene is TRBJ2-1, the V gene TRBV7-2, with D possibly matching TRBD2 (5 bases). The ends were cut back, 1 base at V and 2 bases at J, with 12 bases in the middle. The CDR3 runs 16 residues. Germline CDR1 and CDR2: SGHTA and FQGNSA. Written as DNA, the CDR3 is TGTGCCAGCAGCTTAGTTAAGAACGGGGCCTACAATGAGCAGTTCTTC. This gives the protein CASSLVKNGAYNEQFF.

This chain links TRBV19 with TRBJ2-2; D not resolved. With 5 bases removed from V and 4 bases from J, the gap between germline ends came to 8 bases. The germline CDR1 and CDR2 sequences are LNHDA and SQIVND (reference sequence). This CDR3 spans 13 amino acids. CDR3 sequence reads: CASSVTSTGELFF. The CDR3 nucleotides are TGTGCCAGTAGTGTGACATCCACCGGGGAGCTGTTTTTT.

V usage is TRBV18 and J usage is TRBJ2-2, with 13 bases that match TRBD2. The trim removed 3 bases at V and 2 bases at J, leaving 6 bases unmatched. CDR1 is KGHSH, CDR2 LQKENI, per germline. The CDR3 runs to 18 residues. This chain's CDR3 is CASSPSTSGRYNTGELFF. The CDR3 DNA reads as TGTGCCAGCTCACCCTCGACTAGCGGGAGGTATAACACCGGGGAGCTGTTTTTT.

The V and J genes are TRBV18 and TRBJ1-2; 10 nucleotides align to TRBD1. V was clipped by 3 bases and J by 0 bases; unmatched bases: 1. Germline V gene sequence: CDR1 KGHSH, CDR2 LQKENI. The CDR3 consists of 15 residues. CDR3 sequence: CASSPGTGANYGYTF. In DNA, the CDR3 is TGTGCCAGCTCACCTGGGACAGGGGCTAACTATGGCTACACCTTC.

The chain carries TRBV25-1 and TRBJ2-1; a weak D match, TRBD1 (6 bases). The germline gives CDR1 MGHDK, CDR2 SYGVNS. CDR3 length: 14 amino acids. V dropped 3 bases and J dropped 8 bases, with 14 bases sitting between them. The CDR3 sequence is CASSDPTGVDEQFF. For the CDR3, the DNA is TGTGCCAGCAGTGATCCGACAGGCGTCGATGAGCAGTTCTTC.

The CDR3 sequence: CATSEPGNEKLFF. CDR3 DNA: TGTGCCACCAGTGAACCAGGGAATGAAAAACTGTTTTTT. The chain recombines TRBV24-1 with TRBJ1-4; a weak D match, TRBD1 (5 bases). The CDR3 runs to 13 residues. The germline V gene has CDR1 KGHDR and CDR2 SFDVKD. V lost 4 bases and J 5 bases, leaving 7 bases between the germline ends.

This chain links TRBV18 with TRBJ1-1; unclear D gene. Germline V gives CDR1 KGHSH, CDR2 LQKENI. The CDR3 spans 11 residues. Trimming shortened V by 3 bases and J by 8 bases, and 7 bases separated the two germline ends. CDR3 in DNA: TGTGCCAGCTCACCGGCCGAAGAAGCTTTCTTT. Translated: CASSPAEEAFF.

This chain uses TRBV4-2 with TRBJ2-3, with 10 nucleotides matching TRBD2. The CDR3 runs 17 residues. The trim removed 0 bases at V and 4 bases at J, leaving 7 bases unmatched. The germline gives CDR1 LGHNA, CDR2 YNFKEQ. The CDR3: CASSQEEAGGRADTQYF. The CDR3 nucleotides read TGTGCCAGCAGCCAAGAGGAAGCGGGGGGGCGCGCAGATACGCAGTATTTT.

In DNA, the CDR3 is TGTGCCAGCAGTGACTCGAGTCGGGGGATCACTGAAGCTTTCTTT. Translating gives CASSDSSRGITEAFF. The chain recombines TRBV6-4 with TRBJ1-1, with a weak D call TRBD1 (5 bases). Germline CDR1 reads MRHNA; CDR2 reads SNTAGT. Trimming cost V 0 bases and J 4 bases, with 12 bases left between them. The CDR3 runs 15 residues.

The DNA for the CDR3 is TGCAGCGCCGGGGGGCAGTTGAGGGGCTACACCTTC. Amino acids: CSAGGQLRGYTF. The rearrangement links TRBV29-1 to TRBJ1-2; D is possibly TRBD1 (6 bases). Trimming took 7 bases from V and 8 from J, leaving 17 bases between them. This CDR3 has 12 residues. CDR1 and CDR2 from the germline V gene are SQVTM and ANQGSEA.

CDR3 protein: CASSLFTPVGRDTEAFF. The CDR3 DNA reads TGTGCCAGCAGTTTATTCACACCGGTAGGGAGAGACACTGAAGCTTTCTTT. The chain couples TRBV28 to TRBJ1-1; D not certain. The germline V and J ends were trimmed by 1 base and 3 bases, with 18 bases remaining between them. The germline V gene encodes CDR1 MDHEN and CDR2 SYDVKM. This CDR3 has 17 residues.

The V and J genes are TRBV6-5 and TRBJ1-1; TRBD1 matches at 12 bases. This CDR3 has 15 amino acids. Germline V CDR1 and CDR2: MNHEY, SVGAGI. After removal of 5 bases from V and 8 bases from J, the junction contained 9 bases not matched to a gene. In DNA form, the CDR3 reads TGTGCCAGCAGTCCTTGGGACAGGGGGCGGACCGAAGCTTTCTTT. Translated: CASSPWDRGRTEAFF.

The chain employs TRBV5-4 and TRBJ1-1, with TRBD1 identical over 7 bases. CDR1 and CDR2 (germline): SGHNT, YYREEE (reference sequence). Germline trimming cut 4 bases from V and 5 bases from J; bases unmatched to any gene: 11. The CDR3 is made up of 15 amino acids. CDR3 sequence reads: CASSPRQGSETEAFF. The CDR3 nucleotides are TGTGCCAGCAGCCCTAGACAGGGATCGGAAACTGAAGCTTTCTTT.

The J gene is TRBJ2-5, the V gene TRBV7-6; tentative D call: TRBD1 (6 bases). Per the germline V gene, CDR1 is SGHVS and CDR2 is FNYEAQ. There are 15 residues in the CDR3. The ends were cut back, 5 bases at V and 5 bases at J, with 18 bases in the middle. The CDR3 protein is CASSLGAAQGETQYF. CDR3 bases: TGTGCCAGCAGCCTGGGGGCAGCCCAGGGGGAGACCCAGTACTTC.